This note documents a single T cell receptor (beta chain) sequence. RNA transcripts provided the source from which TCR beta CDR3 regions were amplified. First-round RT-PCR of the TCR CDR3 relied on the HTBI primer set. TCRdb re-called the multiplex PCR reads through MiXCR, storing one row per CDR3 protein. The data contain roughly 550,000 distinct CDR3 sequences, roughly 16% of them singletons. These data belong to a study of T cells in Graves' hyperthyroidism and ophthalmopathy. This CDR3 is built from 14 residues. In germline, CDR1 is MNHEY, CDR2 SVGEGT. Trimming left V 6 bases short and J 0 bases short, with 9 bases between.

The sequence came from a woman aged 30 to 39 with Graves' ophthalmopathy. This chain connects TRBV6-2 or TRBV6-3 to TRBJ2-1; no clear D gene. The specimen was blood. CDR3 bases: TGTGCCAGCAGCGAATTAAACTCCTACAATGAGCAGTTCTTC. Residues: CASSELNSYNEQFF.